These T cell receptor beta chains were read from a single sample in a study of beta chain features in type 1 diabetes. TCRdb's table, derived via immunoSEQ multiplex PCR, lists solely in-frame clones and lacks some. The sample gives 250,000 to 300,000 clones, approximately 8% of which show up once; roughly 1% is in the top ten. The sample comprised central memory CD4+ T cells from blood. The receptors shown here come from a woman aged 18-29 years in good health. CDR3s include the opening cysteine and the closing phenylalanine or tryptophan. The D gene is left open where the match is weak. Expanded clones get a size class; other rows say once, few or many, or leave the size out.

cdr3_aa: CASSRSSGGIYNEQFF
cdr3_nt: TGTGCCAGCAGCCGGTCTAGCGGGGGGATCTACAATGAGCAGTTCTTC
clone_size: .
j_call: TRBJ2-1
d_call: TRBD2
v_call: TRBV5-4

cdr3_aa: CASFVRSTDTQYF
cdr3_nt: TGCGCCAGCTTTGTGAGAAGCACAGATACGCAGTATTTT
clone_size: .
j_call: TRBJ2-3
d_call: .
v_call: TRBV5-1

cdr3_aa: CASSTGQGTATKNIQYF
cdr3_nt: TGTGCCAGTAGTACCGGACAGGGGACCGCGACCAAAAACATTCAGTACTTC
clone_size: .
j_call: TRBJ2-4
d_call: TRBD1
v_call: TRBV19

cdr3_aa: CASSPVAGNTEAFF
cdr3_nt: TGTGCCAGCTCACCCGTAGCTGGGAACACTGAAGCTTTCTTT
clone_size: .
j_call: TRBJ1-1
d_call: .
v_call: TRBV18

cdr3_aa: CASSYSRDTQYF
cdr3_nt: TGTGCCAGCAGTTACTCAAGAGATACGCAGTATTTT
clone_size: few
j_call: TRBJ2-3
d_call: .
v_call: TRBV6-5

cdr3_aa: CASRRGGGSAHGELFF
cdr3_nt: TGTGCCAGCAGGAGGGGAGGGGGCTCCGCCCACGGGGAGCTGTTTTTT
clone_size: few
j_call: TRBJ2-2
d_call: .
v_call: TRBV7-3

cdr3_aa: CASSLRPGNQPQHF
cdr3_nt: TGTGCCAGCAGCTTACGCCCAGGGAATCAGCCCCAGCATTTT
clone_size: .
j_call: TRBJ1-5
d_call: .
v_call: TRBV7-2

cdr3_aa: CSVNRGYEQFF
cdr3_nt: TGCAGCGTCAACCGGGGTTATGAGCAGTTCTTC
clone_size: .
j_call: TRBJ2-1
d_call: .
v_call: TRBV29-1

cdr3_aa: CASTGVITDTQYF
cdr3_nt: TGTGCCAGCACAGGGGTCATCACAGATACGCAGTATTTT
clone_size: many
j_call: TRBJ2-3
d_call: .
v_call: TRBV28

cdr3_aa: CASSPGTSADTQYF
cdr3_nt: TGTGCCAGCAGCCCCGGGACTAGCGCAGATACGCAGTATTTT
clone_size: .
j_call: TRBJ2-3
d_call: TRBD2
v_call: TRBV5-4

cdr3_aa: CASNTLGSHQPQHF
cdr3_nt: TGTGCCAGCAATACGCTGGGGTCTCATCAGCCCCAGCATTTT
clone_size: .
j_call: TRBJ1-5
d_call: .
v_call: TRBV2